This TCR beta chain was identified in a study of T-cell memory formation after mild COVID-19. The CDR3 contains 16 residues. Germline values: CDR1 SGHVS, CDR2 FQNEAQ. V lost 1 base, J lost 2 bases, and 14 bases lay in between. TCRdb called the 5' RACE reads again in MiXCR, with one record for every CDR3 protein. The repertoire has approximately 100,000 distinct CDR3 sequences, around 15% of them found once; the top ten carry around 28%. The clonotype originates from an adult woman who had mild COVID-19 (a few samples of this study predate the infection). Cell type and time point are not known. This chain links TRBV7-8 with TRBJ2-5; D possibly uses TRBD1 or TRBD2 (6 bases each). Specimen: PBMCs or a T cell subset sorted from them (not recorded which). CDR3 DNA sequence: TGTGCCAGCAGCTTAGGAGTGTGGGGGGCACAAGAGACCCAGTACTTC. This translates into CASSLGVWGAQETQYF.